This T cell receptor (beta chain) was sequenced for a study of blood T cell repertoires in COVID-19. Study overall: Sample material is recorded as cDNA or gDNA derived from T cells, B-cell-depleted T cells, or PBMCs.

This CDR3 comprises 16 residues. From germline, CDR1 is MNHNS and CDR2 SASEGT. V shed 1 base and J shed 0 bases, with 10 bases lying between them. This clone was seen only once. Original methodology: Reference gene primer amplification in the assay estimated nucleated cell counts. Clones were read by immunoSEQ multiplex PCR, and TCRdb kept only the in-frame ones, dropping some. V, J and clone size derive from that table, while D and trimming were established from the DNA sequence. The sample gives about 150,000 clones, approximately 81% of which show up once; 30% to 45% is in the top ten. This chain joins TRBV6-1 and TRBJ1-3; D call uncertain. This receptor was taken from a human donor in a cohort sampled during active COVID-19. The sequenced material came from peripheral blood. Here the CDR3 DNA reads TGTGCCAGCAGTGAAGAGAGACTCTACTCTGGAAACACCATATATTTT. Amino acid sequence: CASSEERLYSGNTIYF.